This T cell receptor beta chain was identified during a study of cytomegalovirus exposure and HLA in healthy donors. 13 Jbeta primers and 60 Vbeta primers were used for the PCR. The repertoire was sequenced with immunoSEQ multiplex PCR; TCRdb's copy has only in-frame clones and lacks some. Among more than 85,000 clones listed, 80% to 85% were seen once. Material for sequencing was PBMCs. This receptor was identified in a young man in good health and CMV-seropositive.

The DNA of the CDR3 is TGCAGCGTTGAAGAAAGACCGCCGGCGGGCTACGAGCAGTACTTC. Residues: CSVEERPPAGYEQYF. J is TRBJ2-5 and V is TRBV29-1, with TRBD2 as a possible D gene (5 bases). The DNA end is a closer match to TRBJ2-7, so the J assignment may be wrong. The germline V gene encodes CDR1 SQVTM and CDR2 ANQGSEA. CDR3 length equals 15 residues.